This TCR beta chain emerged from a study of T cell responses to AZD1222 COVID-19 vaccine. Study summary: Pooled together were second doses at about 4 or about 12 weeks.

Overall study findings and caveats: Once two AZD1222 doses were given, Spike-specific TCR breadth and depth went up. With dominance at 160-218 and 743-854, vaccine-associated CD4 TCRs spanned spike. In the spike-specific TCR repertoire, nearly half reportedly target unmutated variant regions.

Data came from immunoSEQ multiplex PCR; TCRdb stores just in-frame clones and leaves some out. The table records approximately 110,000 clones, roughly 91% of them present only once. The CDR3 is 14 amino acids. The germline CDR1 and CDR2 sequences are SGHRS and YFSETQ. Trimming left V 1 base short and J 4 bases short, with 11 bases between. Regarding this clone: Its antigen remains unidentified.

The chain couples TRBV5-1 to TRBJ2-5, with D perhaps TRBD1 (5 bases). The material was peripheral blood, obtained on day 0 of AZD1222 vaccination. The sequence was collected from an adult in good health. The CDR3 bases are TGCGCCAGCAGCTTGACAGGCTGGGGAGAGACCCAGTACTTC. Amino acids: CASSLTGWGETQYF.